This is a list of T cell receptor beta chains from one sample in a study of metastatic and nonmetastatic thyroid tumors. Through MiXCR, TCRdb re-clonotyped the PCR reads. The table shows about 8,100 clones, with roughly a quarter occurring only once. The source material was tumor tissue. The receptors derive from a female donor with papillary thyroid cancer or a benign thyroid nodule (not recorded which). Some clones in this sample may be carry-over from other donors' samples. CDR3s include the opening cysteine and the closing phenylalanine or tryptophan. The order of the fields is V gene, CDR3 protein.

>TRBV5-4
CASSSGGTLTEAFF
>TRBV4-3
CASSQESRRAGANVLTF
>TRBV7-9
CASSLGTDTQYF
>TRBV5-5
CASSFLARGNEQFF
>TRBV30
CAWRELAGAWDTQYF
>TRBV24-1
CATSDRRGLQETQYF
>TRBV11-3
CASSPHLAGGTDTQYF
>TRBV12-3/TRBV12-4
CASKWGLISGANVMTF
>TRBV6-4
CASSLTGDPGELFF
>TRBV3-1
CASSQTSGGAPGELFF
>TRBV7-8
CASSPVTSGIITDTQYF
>TRBV9
CASSGTSGSVDEQFF
>TRBV5-1
CASRRGRDNEQFF
>TRBV27
CASRAERQGNYGYTF
>TRBV28
CASMYSNNSPLHF
>TRBV24-1
CATRLAGDSDEQFF
>TRBV9
CASSVGDTEAFF
>TRBV20-1
CSATRDRGSYEQYF
>TRBV11-2
CASRLGSGYTF
>TRBV20-1
CSASPQGNQPQHF
>TRBV5-1
CASSSGTGTQYF
>TRBV6-1
CASRPSGSGNTIYF
>TRBV10-3
CAISESVDEQYF
>TRBV9
CASSVAPMNTEAFF
>TRBV5-1
CASSLGPRGETQYF
>TRBV7-3
CASSSSVGRSGANVLTF
>TRBV6-1
CASSRTGGGTEAFF
>TRBV12-3/TRBV12-4
CASSFSRDTQYF
>TRBV5-6
CASSLAALSSGNTIYF
>TRBV6-1
CASSSTATNEKLFF
>TRBV14
CASSQTSGISYEQYF
>TRBV28
CASRLAGGNNEQFF
>TRBV7-9
CASSLVSSAGELFF
>TRBV11-2
CASRPGVAVTVTQYF
>TRBV11-3
CASSYYNDQETQYF
>TRBV6-1
CASQTSGASDTQYF
>TRBV29-1
CSVRAETQYF
>TRBV6-1
CASRRLAGDPEQYF
>TRBV7-9
CASSPGAPRGEQFF
>TRBV27
CASSSTSFAETQYF
>TRBV7-9
CASSLGHYTVDLFF
>TRBV2
CASNPPETKNIQYF